This T cell receptor (beta chain) was obtained from a study of blood T cell repertoires in COVID-19. Across the whole study: Sample material is recorded as cDNA or gDNA derived from T cells, B-cell-depleted T cells, or PBMCs.

The germline V gene encodes CDR1 SGHRS and CDR2 YFSETQ. CDR3 length equals 15 residues. Losses at the gene ends were 3 bases for V and 7 bases for J; bases not matched to a gene: 6. The data were produced by immunoSEQ multiplex PCR, yet TCRdb's version contains in-frame clones alone and is incomplete. The sample records 150,000 to 200,000 clones, about 87% being singletons. This sequence originates from a man between 18 and 35 years old with active or convalescent COVID-19. This chain uses TRBV5-1 with TRBJ2-1; TRBD2 matches 11 bases. The sequenced sample consisted of peripheral blood. The CDR3 region is CASSSTSGRGNEQFF. As DNA, the CDR3 is TGCGCCAGCAGCTCAACTAGCGGGAGAGGAAATGAGCAGTTCTTC.